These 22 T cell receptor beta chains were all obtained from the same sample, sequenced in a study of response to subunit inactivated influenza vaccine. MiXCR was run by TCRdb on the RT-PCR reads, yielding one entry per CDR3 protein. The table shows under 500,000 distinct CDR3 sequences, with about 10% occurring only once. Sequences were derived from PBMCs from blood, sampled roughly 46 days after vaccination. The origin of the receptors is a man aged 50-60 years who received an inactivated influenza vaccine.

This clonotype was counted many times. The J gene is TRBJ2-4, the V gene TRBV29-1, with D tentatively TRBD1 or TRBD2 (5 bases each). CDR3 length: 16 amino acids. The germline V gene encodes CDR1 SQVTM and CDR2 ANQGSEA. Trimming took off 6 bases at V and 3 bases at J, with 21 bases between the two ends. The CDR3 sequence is CSVPGFGAGGKNIQYF. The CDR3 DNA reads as TGCAGCGTCCCCGGATTCGGGGCCGGTGGCAAAAACATTCAGTACTTC.

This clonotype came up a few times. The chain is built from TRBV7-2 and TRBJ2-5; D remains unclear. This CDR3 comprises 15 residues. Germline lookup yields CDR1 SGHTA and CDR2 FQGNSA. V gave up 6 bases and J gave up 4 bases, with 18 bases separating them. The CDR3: CASSPIRSDSETQYF. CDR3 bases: TGTGCCAGCAGTCCAATCCGGAGCGATTCAGAGACCCAGTACTTC. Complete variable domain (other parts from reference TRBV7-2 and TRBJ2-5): GAGVSQSPSNKVTEKGKDVELRCDPISGHTALYWYRQSLGQGLEFLIYFQGNSAPDKSGLPSDRFSAERTGGSVSTLTIQRTQQEDSAVYLCASSPIRSDSETQYFGPGTRLLVL.

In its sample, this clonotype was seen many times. The CDR3 region is CSARDLGSYGYTF. The CDR3 DNA sequence: TGCAGTGCTAGAGATTTGGGTTCCTATGGCTACACCTTC. The rearrangement uses TRBV20-1 and TRBJ1-2; D is undetermined. The CDR3 spans 13 residues. With 0 bases removed from V and 4 bases from J, the gap between germline ends came to 9 bases. CDR1 is DFQATT and CDR2 is SNEGSKA in the germline V gene (reference sequence).

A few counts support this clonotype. CDR3 residues: CSVPRGQAGGSGANVLTF. CDR3 nucleotide sequence: TGCAGCGTCCCACGTGGGCAGGCAGGGGGCTCTGGGGCCAACGTCCTGACTTTC. The gene calls are TRBV29-1 and TRBJ2-6; TRBD1 aligns across 7 bases. From germline, CDR1 is SQVTM and CDR2 ANQGSEA. There are 18 residues in the CDR3. V lost 6 bases and J lost 0; bases outside the gene matches: 14.

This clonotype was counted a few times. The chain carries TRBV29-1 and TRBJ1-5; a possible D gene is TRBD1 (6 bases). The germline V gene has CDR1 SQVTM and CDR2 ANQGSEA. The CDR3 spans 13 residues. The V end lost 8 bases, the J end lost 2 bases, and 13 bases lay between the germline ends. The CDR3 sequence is CSPMEGGNQPQHF. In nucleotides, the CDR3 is TGCAGCCCCATGGAGGGGGGCAATCAGCCCCAGCATTTT.

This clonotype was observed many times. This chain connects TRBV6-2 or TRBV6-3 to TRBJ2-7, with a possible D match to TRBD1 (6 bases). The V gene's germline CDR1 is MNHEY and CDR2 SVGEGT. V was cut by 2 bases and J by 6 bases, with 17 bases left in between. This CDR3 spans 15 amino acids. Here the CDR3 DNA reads TGTGCCAGCAGTTACCGGGACAATCCTACTGTCGAGCAGTACTTC. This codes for CASSYRDNPTVEQYF.

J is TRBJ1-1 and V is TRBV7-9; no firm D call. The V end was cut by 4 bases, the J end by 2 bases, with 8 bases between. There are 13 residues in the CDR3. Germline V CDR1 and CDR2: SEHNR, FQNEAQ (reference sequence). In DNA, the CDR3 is TGTGCCAGCAGCTACACGGTAAACACTGAAGCTTTCTTT. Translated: CASSYTVNTEAFF.

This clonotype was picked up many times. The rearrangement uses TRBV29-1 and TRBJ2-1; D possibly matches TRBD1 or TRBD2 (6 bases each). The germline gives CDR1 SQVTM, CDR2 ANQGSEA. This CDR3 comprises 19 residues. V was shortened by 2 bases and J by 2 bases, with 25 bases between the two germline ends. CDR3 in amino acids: CSVETQGWGREEPYNEQFF. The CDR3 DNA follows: TGCAGCGTTGAAACGCAGGGATGGGGGCGGGAAGAGCCCTACAATGAGCAGTTCTTC.

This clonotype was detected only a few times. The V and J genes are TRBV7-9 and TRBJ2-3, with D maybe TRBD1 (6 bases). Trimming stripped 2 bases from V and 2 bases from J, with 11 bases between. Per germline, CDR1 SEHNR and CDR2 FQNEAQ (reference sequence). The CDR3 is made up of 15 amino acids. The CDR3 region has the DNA TGTGCCAGCAGCTTATCGACAGGAGACACAGATACGCAGTATTTT. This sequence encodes CASSLSTGDTDTQYF.

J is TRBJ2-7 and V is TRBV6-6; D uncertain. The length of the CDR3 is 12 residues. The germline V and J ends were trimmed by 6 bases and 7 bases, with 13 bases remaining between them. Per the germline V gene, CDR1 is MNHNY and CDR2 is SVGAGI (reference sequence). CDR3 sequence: CASSPSPEEQYF. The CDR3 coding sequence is TGTGCCAGCAGCCCCAGCCCTGAAGAGCAGTACTTC.

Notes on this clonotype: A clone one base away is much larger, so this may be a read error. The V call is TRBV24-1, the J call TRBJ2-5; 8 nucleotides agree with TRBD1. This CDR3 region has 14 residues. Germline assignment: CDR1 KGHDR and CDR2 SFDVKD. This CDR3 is CATIDTTGEETQYF. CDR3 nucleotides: TGTGCCACCATTGATACGACAGGGGAAGAGACCCAGTACTTC.

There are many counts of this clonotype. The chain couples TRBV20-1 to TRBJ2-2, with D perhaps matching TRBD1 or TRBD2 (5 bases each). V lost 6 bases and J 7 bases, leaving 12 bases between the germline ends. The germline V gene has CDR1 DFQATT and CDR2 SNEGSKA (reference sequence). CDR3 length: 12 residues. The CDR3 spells CSAEGPVGELFF. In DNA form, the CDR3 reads TGCAGTGCCGAGGGACCCGTCGGGGAGCTGTTTTTT.

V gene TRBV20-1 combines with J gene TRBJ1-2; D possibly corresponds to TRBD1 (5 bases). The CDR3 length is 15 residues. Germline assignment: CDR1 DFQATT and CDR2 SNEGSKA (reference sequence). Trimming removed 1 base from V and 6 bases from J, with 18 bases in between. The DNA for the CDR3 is TGCAGTGCTAGAGTTAAGGGACGCCCTTTTGATGGCTACACCTTC. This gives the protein CSARVKGRPFDGYTF.

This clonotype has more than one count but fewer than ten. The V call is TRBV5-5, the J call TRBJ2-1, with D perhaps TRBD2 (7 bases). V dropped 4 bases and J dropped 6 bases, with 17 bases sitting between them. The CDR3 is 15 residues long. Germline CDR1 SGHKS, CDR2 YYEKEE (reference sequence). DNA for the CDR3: TGTGCCAGCAGCCGGTCCTGGGGAGGGGGCAATGAGCAGTTCTTC. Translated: CASSRSWGGGNEQFF. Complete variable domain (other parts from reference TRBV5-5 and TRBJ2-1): DAGVTQSPTHLIKTRGQQVTLRCSPISGHKSVSWYQQVLGQGPQFIFQYYEKEERGRGNFPDRFSARQFPNYSSELNVNALLLGDSALYLCASSRSWGGGNEQFFGPGTRLTVL.

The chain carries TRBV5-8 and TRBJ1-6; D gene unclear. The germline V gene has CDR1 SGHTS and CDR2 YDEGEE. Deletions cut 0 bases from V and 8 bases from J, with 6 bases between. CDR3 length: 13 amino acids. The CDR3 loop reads CASSLDGDSPLHF. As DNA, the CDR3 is TGTGCCAGCAGCTTGGACGGGGATTCACCCCTCCACTTT.

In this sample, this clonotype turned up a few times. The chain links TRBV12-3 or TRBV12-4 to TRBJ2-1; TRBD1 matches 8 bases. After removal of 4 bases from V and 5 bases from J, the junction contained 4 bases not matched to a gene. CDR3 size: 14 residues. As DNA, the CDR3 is TGTGCCAGCAGTTCCCGGACAGGGCACAATGAGCAGTTCTTC. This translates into CASSSRTGHNEQFF.

DNA of the CDR3: TGTGCCTGCATCCCGGGACAGGGCTCCTACTACGAGCAGTACTTC. This sequence encodes CACIPGQGSYYEQYF. The chain employs TRBV30 and TRBJ2-7; 9 bases are shared with TRBD1. The CDR3 consists of 15 residues. J lost 3 bases, V lost 6 bases, and 12 bases had no gene match. Germline V gene sequence: CDR1 GTSNPN, CDR2 SVGIG (reference sequence).

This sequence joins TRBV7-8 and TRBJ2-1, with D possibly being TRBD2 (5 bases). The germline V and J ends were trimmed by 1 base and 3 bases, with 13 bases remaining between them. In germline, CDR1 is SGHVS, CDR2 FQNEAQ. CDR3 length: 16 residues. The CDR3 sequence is CASSLVMRRVYNEQFF. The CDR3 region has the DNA TGTGCCAGCAGCTTAGTTATGCGGCGGGTCTACAATGAGCAGTTCTTC.

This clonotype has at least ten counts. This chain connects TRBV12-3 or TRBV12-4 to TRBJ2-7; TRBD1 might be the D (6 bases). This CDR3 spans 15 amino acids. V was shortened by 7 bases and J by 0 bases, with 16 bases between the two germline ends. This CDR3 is CASKPTGISSYEQYF. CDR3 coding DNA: TGTGCCAGCAAACCGACAGGTATAAGCTCCTACGAGCAGTACTTC.

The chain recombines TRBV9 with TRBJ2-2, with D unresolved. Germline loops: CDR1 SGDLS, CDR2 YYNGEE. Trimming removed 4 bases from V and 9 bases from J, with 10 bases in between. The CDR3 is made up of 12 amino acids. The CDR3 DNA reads TGTGCCAGCAGCTCAGGTACCCGGGAGCTGTTTTTT. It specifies CASSSGTRELFF. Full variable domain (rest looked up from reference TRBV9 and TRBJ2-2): DSGVTQTPKHLITATGQRVTLRCSPRSGDLSVYWYQQSLDQGLQFLIQYYNGEERAKGNILERFSAQQFPDLHSELNLSSLELGDSALYFCASSSGTRELFFGEGSRLTVL.

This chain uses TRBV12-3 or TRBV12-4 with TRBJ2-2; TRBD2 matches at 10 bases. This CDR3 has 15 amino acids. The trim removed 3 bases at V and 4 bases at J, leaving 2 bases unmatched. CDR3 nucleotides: TGTGCCAGCAGTTTTAGCGGGGGGATCACCGGGGAGCTGTTTTTT. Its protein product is CASSFSGGITGELFF.

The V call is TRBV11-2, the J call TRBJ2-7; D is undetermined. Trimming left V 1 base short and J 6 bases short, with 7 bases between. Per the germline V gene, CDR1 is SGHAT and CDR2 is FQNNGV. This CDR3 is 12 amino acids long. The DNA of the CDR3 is TGTGCCAGCAGCTTAGTAGGGCCCGAGCAGTACTTC. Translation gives CASSLVGPEQYF.